The rows below give T cell receptor beta chains drawn from one sample of a study of Ad26.COV2.S vaccination and SARS-CoV-2 variants. Clones were read by immunoSEQ multiplex PCR, and TCRdb kept only the in-frame ones, dropping some. The sample has roughly 680,000 clones; 70% to 90% are singletons. Sequenced material: peripheral blood, taken in a trial of Ad26.COV2.S vaccine versus placebo. These receptors all come from a person aged 18-60 years who received the Ad26.COV2.S COVID-19 vaccine or a placebo. CDR3s include the opening cysteine and the closing phenylalanine or tryptophan. The D gene is left open where the match is weak.

TRBV6-5	NA	TRBJ2-7	CASRREGAYEQYF	TGTGCCAGCAGACGGGAAGGGGCCTACGAGCAGTACTTC
TRBV19	NA	TRBJ2-1	CASSAYFGPAKTYNEQFF	TGTGCCAGTAGCGCCTATTTTGGTCCAGCCAAAACCTACAATGAGCAGTTCTTC
TRBV9	TRBD2	TRBJ2-1	CASSVGRSTYNEQFF	TGTGCCAGCAGCGTCGGGAGGTCAACCTACAATGAGCAGTTCTTC
TRBV7-3	TRBD2	TRBJ2-6	CASSLGLAGPSGANVLTF	TGTGCCAGCAGCCTGGGACTAGCGGGGCCCTCTGGGGCCAACGTCCTGACTTTC
TRBV7-8	NA	TRBJ1-2	CASSPGLGGYTF	TGTGCCAGCAGCCCTGGACTCGGTGGCTACACCTTC
TRBV3-1/TRBV3-2	TRBD2	TRBJ2-7	CASSQGLAVYEQYF	TGTGCCAGCAGCCAGGGACTAGCGGTCTACGAGCAGTACTTC
TRBV5-4	NA	TRBJ2-7	CASSLGAGSYEQYF	TGTGCCAGCAGCCTAGGGGCAGGCTCCTACGAGCAGTACTTC
TRBV7-2	NA	TRBJ2-1	CASSHHRDYNEQFF	TGTGCCAGCAGCCACCACAGGGACTACAATGAGCAGTTCTTC
TRBV29-1	TRBD1	TRBJ2-5	CSARQGGETQYF	TGCAGCGCCAGACAGGGGGGAGAGACCCAGTACTTC
TRBV15	NA	TRBJ1-2	CATRETGEGSGGYTF	TGTGCCACCAGGGAAACAGGAGAGGGTTCGGGGGGCTACACCTTC
TRBV6-5	NA	TRBJ1-6	CASSYSTDNSPLHF	TGTGCCAGCAGTTACTCGACAGATAATTCACCCCTCCACTTT